These 21 T cell receptor beta chains originate from one sample sequenced in a study of T cells after posttransplantation cyclophosphamide. Sequencing used immunoSEQ multiplex PCR; TCRdb keeps in-frame clones, though not all of them. The table lists 11,000 or so clones, 85% to 95% of them singletons. The sequenced sample consisted of naive CD8+ T cells sorted from PBMCs. These receptors all stem from a man in his thirties or forties in good health and a related stem cell transplant donor.

V gene TRBV15 combines with J gene TRBJ2-3; 7 nucleotides line up with TRBD2. CDR3 length: 15 residues. J was trimmed by 4 bases and V by 2 bases; bases with no gene match: 6. Germline V lookup: CDR1 LNHNV, CDR2 YYDKDF (reference sequence). Here the CDR3 DNA reads TGTGCCACCAGCAGAATCGGACTAGTTGCAGATACGCAGTATTTT. It encodes CATSRIGLVADTQYF. Based on the CDR3 plus reference TRBV15 and TRBJ2-3, the full variable domain is DAMVIQNPRYQVTQFGKPVTLSCSQTLNHNVMYWYQQKSSQAPKLLFHYYDKDFNNEADTPDNFQSRRPNTSFCFLDIRSPGLGDTAMYLCATSRIGLVADTQYFGPGTRLTVL.

This chain uses TRBV7-2 with TRBJ2-3; 8 positions match TRBD2. The CDR3 has 16 residues. CDR1 SGHTA and CDR2 FQGNSA come from the germline V gene. With 4 bases clipped from V and 0 bases from J, the junction kept 6 bases outside the gene matches. The CDR3 bases are TGTGCCAGCAGCTCACGGGGGGGGATCAGCACAGATACGCAGTATTTT. Translation gives CASSSRGGISTDTQYF. The entire variable domain, with the rest obtained from reference TRBV7-2 and TRBJ2-3, is as follows: GAGVSQSPSNKVTEKGKDVELRCDPISGHTALYWYRQSLGQGLEFLIYFQGNSAPDKSGLPSDRFSAERTGGSVSTLTIQRTQQEDSAVYLCASSSRGGISTDTQYFGPGTRLTVL.

CDR3 DNA sequence: TGTGCCAGCAGCTTAGCGCACAGGGGGAACGGAGAGACCCAGTACTTC. This codes for CASSLAHRGNGETQYF. V and J are TRBV7-6 and TRBJ2-5; the match to TRBD1 covers 8 bases. The CDR3 extends over 16 amino acids. Germline V gives CDR1 SGHVS, CDR2 FNYEAQ. V lost 0 bases, J lost 4 bases, and 7 bases stayed unmatched.

The chain carries TRBV23-1 and TRBJ2-6, with 8 positions matching TRBD1. TRBV23-1 is designated an ORF whose function remains uncertain. This CDR3 has 21 amino acids. The J segment lost 7 bases and the V segment lost 0 bases, leaving 20 bases of the junction unmatched. CDR3 amino acids: CASSQSPRPETGVCRANVLTF. CDR3 DNA: TGCGCCAGCAGTCAATCCCCTCGGCCGGAGACAGGGGTTTGTCGTGCCAACGTCCTGACTTTC.

This chain links TRBV19 with TRBJ1-1; a possible D gene is TRBD1 (5 bases). Trimming stripped 4 bases from V and 0 bases from J, with 9 bases between. The CDR3 sequence is 14 residues long. Germline V lookup: CDR1 LNHDA, CDR2 SQIVND (reference sequence). The CDR3 DNA reads TGTGCCAGTAGTAGGGGCAGGCTGAACACTGAAGCTTTCTTT. Translated: CASSRGRLNTEAFF.

The CDR3 loop reads CASSFKGLYF. DNA for the CDR3: TGTGCCAGCAGCTTCAAAGGACTCTACTTC. J is TRBJ2-7 and V is TRBV11-2, with D perhaps matching TRBD2 (5 bases). The CDR3 contains 10 residues. Germline V lookup: CDR1 SGHAT, CDR2 FQNNGV. Trimming shortened V by 3 bases and J by 13 bases, and 10 bases separated the two germline ends.

The CDR3 sequence is CASSPTFYSNQPQHF. As DNA, the CDR3 is TGTGCCAGTAGCCCAACCTTCTATAGCAATCAGCCCCAGCATTTT. V usage is TRBV19 and J usage is TRBJ1-5, with D hard to call. There are 15 residues in the CDR3. V was clipped by 6 bases and J by 0 bases, with 12 bases between them. The germline CDR1 and CDR2 sequences are LNHDA and SQIVND (reference sequence). Combining the CDR3 with reference TRBV19 and TRBJ1-5 gives the whole variable domain DGGITQSPKYLFRKEGQNVTLSCEQNLNHDAMYWYRQDPGQGLRLIYYSQIVNDFQKGDIAEGYSVSREKKESFPLTVTSAQKNPTAFYLCASSPTFYSNQPQHFGDGTRLSIL.

The J gene is TRBJ2-7, the V gene TRBV28, with TRBD2 matching over 7 bases. Germline CDR1 MDHEN, CDR2 SYDVKM. J was trimmed by 0 bases and V by 3 bases; bases with no gene match: 2. The length of the CDR3 is 14 residues. CDR3 sequence reads: CASSLRGNSYEQYF. DNA for the CDR3: TGTGCCAGCAGTTTGCGGGGGAACTCCTACGAGCAGTACTTC.

This clone was recorded only once. The J gene is TRBJ1-2, the V gene TRBV6-5; 8 bases match TRBD1. V dropped 2 bases and J dropped 3; count of bases not matched to a gene: 2. In germline, CDR1 is MNHEY, CDR2 SVGAGI. The CDR3 consists of 14 residues. The CDR3 here is CASSYVQGDYGYTF. CDR3 nucleotide sequence: TGTGCCAGCAGTTACGTACAGGGGGACTATGGCTACACCTTC.

The chain joins TRBV19 to TRBJ1-5; 8 bases are a match to TRBD1. This CDR3 has 13 amino acids. V lost 8 bases to trimming and J lost 11 bases; unmatched junction nucleotides: 11. Germline values: CDR1 LNHDA, CDR2 SQIVND (reference sequence). This CDR3 is CASSDRGGGAQHF. The CDR3 nucleotides read TGTGCCAGTTCCGACAGGGGTGGTGGAGCCCAGCATTTT.

The chain links TRBV6-5 to TRBJ2-1, with 10 bases matching TRBD1. After removal of 0 bases from V and 7 bases from J, the junction contained 3 bases not matched to a gene. Germline CDR1 is MNHEY and CDR2 is SVGAGI. The CDR3 is 15 residues long. CDR3 nucleotides: TGTGCCAGCAGTTACTCCGGGACAGGGGCGAATGAGCAGTTCTTC. This translates into CASSYSGTGANEQFF.

V usage is TRBV4-1 and J usage is TRBJ1-2, with D tentatively TRBD1 (5 bases). V shed 0 bases and J shed 5 bases, with 13 bases lying between them. The CDR3 is made up of 15 amino acids. Germline V gene sequence: CDR1 MGHRA, CDR2 YSYEKL. CDR3 in DNA: TGCGCCAGCAGCCAAGATGAAGCAGGGAAGTATGGCTACACCTTC. Translating gives CASSQDEAGKYGYTF.

The rearrangement uses TRBV2 and TRBJ2-7; possibly TRBD1 for D (6 bases). The V gene's germline CDR1 is SNHLY and CDR2 FYNNEI. The CDR3 has 11 residues. V was cut by 8 bases and J by 1 base, with 6 bases left in between. The CDR3 DNA follows: TGTGCCAGCGGACAGTCCTACGAGCAGTACTTC. Translated, it gives CASGQSYEQYF.

The genes are TRBV11-2 and TRBJ2-5; D is ambiguous. The CDR3 is made up of 14 amino acids. Germline CDR1 reads SGHAT; CDR2 reads FQNNGV. V lost 4 bases, J lost 2 bases, and 11 bases lay in between. Here the CDR3 reads CASSSLPQQETQYF. CDR3 bases: TGTGCCAGCAGCTCCCTCCCCCAGCAAGAGACCCAGTACTTC. The full variable domain, rest sourced from reference TRBV11-2 and TRBJ2-5, is EAGVAQSPRYKIIEKRQSVAFWCNPISGHATLYWYQQILGQGPKLLIQFQNNGVVDDSQLPKDRFSAERLKGVDSTLKIQPAKLEDSAVYLCASSSLPQQETQYFGPGTRLLVL.

The chain uses TRBV27 and TRBJ2-1; 7 nucleotides line up with TRBD2. The length of the CDR3 is 15 residues. V trimming: 1 base; J trimming: 2 bases; junction bases outside the gene matches: 2. Looked up from germline, CDR1 is MNHEY and CDR2 is SMNVEV (reference sequence). CDR3 nucleotide sequence: TGTGCCAGCAGTTTATTGGGGGGGGCCTACAATGAGCAGTTCTTC. The encoded protein is CASSLLGGAYNEQFF.

The chain carries TRBV6-6 and TRBJ2-7; D gene uncertain. Trimming removed 0 bases from V and 2 bases from J, with 8 bases in between. This CDR3 has 14 amino acids. CDR1 is MNHNY and CDR2 is SVGAGI in the germline V gene (reference sequence). The CDR3 DNA follows: TGTGCCAGCAGTTACTCCGGCAGGCCCTACGAGCAGTACTTC. Protein product: CASSYSGRPYEQYF.

The chain employs TRBV18 and TRBJ1-5; TRBD1 aligns across 9 bases. V lost 4 bases and J lost 1; bases outside the gene matches: 2. Germline CDR1 reads KGHSH; CDR2 reads LQKENI. The CDR3 is made up of 15 amino acids. CDR3 sequence (DNA): TGTGCCAGCTCACAGGACAGGGGCAGCAATCAGCCCCAGCATTTT. Translation: CASSQDRGSNQPQHF.

DNA of the CDR3: TGTGCCAGCAGCTCTCGGACAGGGACCGGGGAGCTGTTTTTT. It translates to CASSSRTGTGELFF. The chain employs TRBV7-9 and TRBJ2-2; 8 bases agree with TRBD1. Germline CDR1 and CDR2: SEHNR and FQNEAQ (reference sequence). V was pared by 4 bases and J by 5 bases, with 3 bases of the junction left unmatched. The CDR3 is made up of 14 amino acids.

The chain combines TRBV7-9 with TRBJ1-4; D is unclear. Trimming took off 8 bases at V and 6 bases at J, with 7 bases between the two ends. Germline V gives CDR1 SEHNR, CDR2 FQNEAQ (reference sequence). The CDR3 loop spans 11 amino acids. CDR3 region: CASGQYEKLFF. CDR3 nucleotides: TGTGCCAGCGGCCAATATGAAAAACTGTTTTTT.

This clone showed up just once. The rearrangement links TRBV9 to TRBJ1-2; D is undetermined. V was cut by 0 bases and J by 8 bases, with 8 bases left in between. Germline V gives CDR1 SGDLS, CDR2 YYNGEE. The CDR3 spans 12 residues. CDR3 amino acids: CASSVVGSGYTF. CDR3 in DNA: TGTGCCAGCAGCGTAGTAGGGAGCGGCTACACCTTC.

The chain carries TRBV7-9 and TRBJ2-7, with D tentatively TRBD1 (6 bases). The CDR3 spans 14 residues. Germline CDR1 SEHNR, CDR2 FQNEAQ (reference sequence). V was shortened by 3 bases and J by 3 bases, with 12 bases between the two germline ends. The CDR3 DNA reads TGTGCCAGCAGCTTCCCAGACAGGTTCTACGAGCAGTACTTC. Protein sequence: CASSFPDRFYEQYF.